The entry below gives a single T cell receptor (beta chain) sequence along with its context. The target antigen is unknown. These data originate in a study of CD4 T cells in relation to SARS-CoV-2 and coronaviruses. Before the COVID-19 pandemic, during about 2010-2018, CD4+ T cells were taken from unexposed donors. The cells were cultured for around ten days before CD4+ T cells were isolated. CDR3 length: 12 amino acids. V lost 0 bases, J lost 8 bases, and 8 bases lay in between. CDR1 GTSNPN and CDR2 SVGIG come from the germline V gene (reference sequence). Clones were sequenced by immunoSEQ multiplex PCR, and TCRdb holds only the in-frame ones, with some missing. This table holds more than 20,000 clones, about 80% found once.

The sample comprised CD4+ T cells from PBMCs, cultured in vitro. This receptor was identified in a human donor in good health. The V call is TRBV30, the J call TRBJ2-1; no definite D call. The CDR3, as DNA: TGTGCCTGGAGTGTACCAGGTGATGAGCAGTTCTTC. Translating it yields CAWSVPGDEQFF.